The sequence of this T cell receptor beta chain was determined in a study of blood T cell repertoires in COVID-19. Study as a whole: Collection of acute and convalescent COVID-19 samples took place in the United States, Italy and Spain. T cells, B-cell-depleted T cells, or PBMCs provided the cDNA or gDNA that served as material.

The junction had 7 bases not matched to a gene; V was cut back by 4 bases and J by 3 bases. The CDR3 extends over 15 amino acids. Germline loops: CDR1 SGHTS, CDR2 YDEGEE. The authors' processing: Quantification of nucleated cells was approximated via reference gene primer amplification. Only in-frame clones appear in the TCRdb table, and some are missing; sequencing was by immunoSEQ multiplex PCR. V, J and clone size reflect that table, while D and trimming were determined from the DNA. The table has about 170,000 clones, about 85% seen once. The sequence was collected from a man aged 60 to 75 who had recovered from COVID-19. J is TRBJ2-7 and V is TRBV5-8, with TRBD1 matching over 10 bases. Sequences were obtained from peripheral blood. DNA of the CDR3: TGTGCCAGCAGCCGAGAGACAGGGGGCTACTACGAGCAGTACTTC. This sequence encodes CASSRETGGYYEQYF.